The 30 T cell receptor beta chains given below trace back to one sample, sequenced in a study of blood T cell repertoires in COVID-19. TCRdb's table, derived via immunoSEQ multiplex PCR, lists solely in-frame clones and lacks some. The sample has tens of thousands of clones; about 80% are singletons. The sequenced material came from peripheral blood. Source of these receptors: a man in his thirties or forties with COVID-19, enrolled during active disease.

This sequence joins TRBV28 and TRBJ2-7; TRBD1 aligns across 9 bases. Germline CDR1 MDHEN, CDR2 SYDVKM. The ends lost 5 bases at V and 3 bases at J; junction bases unmatched: 5. This CDR3 comprises 14 residues. The CDR3: CASSALTGGYEQYF. The CDR3 DNA is TGTGCCAGCAGTGCTTTGACAGGGGGCTACGAGCAGTACTTC.

The chain couples TRBV19 to TRBJ1-1; maybe TRBD1 (5 bases). V was clipped by 2 bases and J by 11 bases, with 15 bases between them. CDR3 length: 13 residues. CDR1 is LNHDA, CDR2 SQIVND, per germline (reference sequence). The CDR3 DNA reads as TGTGCCAGTAGTATAAGCGGGGGGAGGACGGCTTTCTTT. Amino acid sequence: CASSISGGRTAFF.

This chain connects TRBV5-1 to TRBJ2-7, with TRBD1 as a possible D gene (6 bases). Trimming left V 4 bases short and J 6 bases short, with 20 bases between. CDR3 length: 15 amino acids. The germline gives CDR1 SGHRS, CDR2 YFSETQ. The CDR3 is CASSKAVGADGEQYF. CDR3 bases: TGCGCCAGCAGCAAAGCGGTGGGGGCGGACGGCGAGCAGTACTTC.

This clone was picked up one time. V gene TRBV4-1 combines with J gene TRBJ1-6, with D tentatively TRBD1 (6 bases). The CDR3 has 17 amino acids. Germline V gene data show CDR1 as MGHRA and CDR2 as YSYEKL. The germline V and J ends were trimmed by 1 base and 0 bases, with 10 bases remaining between them. CDR3 loop: CASSQGQGISYNSPLHF. DNA of the CDR3: TGCGCCAGCAGCCAAGGGCAGGGGATCTCCTATAATTCACCCCTCCACTTT.

The gene calls are TRBV14 and TRBJ1-1; D remains ambiguous. V was cut by 6 bases and J by 0 bases, with 14 bases left in between. The CDR3 is 15 amino acids. From germline, CDR1 is SGHDN and CDR2 FVKESK. CDR3 in DNA: TGTGCCAGCAGTCAATGGGCGGGTATGAACACTGAAGCTTTCTTT. Translation: CASSQWAGMNTEAFF.

The chain carries TRBV7-2 and TRBJ1-6; TRBD1 is a possible D gene (6 bases). V was pared by 4 bases and J by 10 bases, with 23 bases between. The CDR3 covers 17 residues. Germline assignment: CDR1 SGHTA and CDR2 FQGNSA. DNA of the CDR3: TGTGCCAGCAGCTCGCGGGTACAGGGAGGGGCAGCGTCACCCCTCCACTTT. This encodes CASSSRVQGGAASPLHF.

The rearrangement uses TRBV6-2 or TRBV6-3 and TRBJ1-2; 9 nucleotides match TRBD1. Germline values: CDR1 MNHEY, CDR2 SVGEGT. The CDR3 consists of 14 residues. Trimming at V came to 6 bases and at J to 9 bases, leaving 11 bases not matched to a gene. Written as DNA, the CDR3 is TGTGCCAGCAGCCGTCCCGGGACAGGGTACAGCTACACCTTC. Protein sequence: CASSRPGTGYSYTF.

The V call is TRBV29-1, the J call TRBJ1-5; 9 nucleotides agree with TRBD1. This CDR3 comprises 14 residues. V shed 6 bases, J shed 6 bases, and the junction held 9 bases outside the gene matches. From germline, CDR1 is SQVTM and CDR2 ANQGSEA. The CDR3, as DNA: TGCAGCGTAGTAACAGGGGGCGCAGGTCAGCCCCAGCATTTT. Its translation is CSVVTGGAGQPQHF.

This chain uses TRBV11-3 with TRBJ2-1, with 10 bases identical to TRBD1. Germline lookup yields CDR1 SGHNT and CDR2 YENEEA. CDR3 length equals 16 residues. Unmatched junction bases numbered 10, after V lost 5 bases and J lost 6 bases. The DNA of the CDR3 is TGTGCCAGCAGCCTAACCCCTGGACAGGGGGGCAATGAGCAGTTCTTC. Protein sequence: CASSLTPGQGGNEQFF. Together with reference TRBV11-3 and TRBJ2-1, the CDR3 gives the full variable domain: EAGVVQSPRYKIIEKKQPVAFWCNPISGHNTLYWYLQNLGQGPELLIRYENEEAVDDSQLPKDRFSAERLKGVDSTLKIQPAELGDSAVYLCASSLTPGQGGNEQFFGPGTRLTVL.

V usage is TRBV6-5 and J usage is TRBJ2-5, with 7 bases aligning to TRBD2. Germline V gives CDR1 MNHEY, CDR2 SVGAGI. This CDR3 is built from 13 residues. J lost 5 bases, V lost 6 bases, and 6 bases had no gene match. The CDR3 here is CASSATSAETQYF. In nucleotides, the CDR3 is TGTGCCAGCAGCGCAACTAGCGCCGAGACCCAGTACTTC.

The chain couples TRBV6-5 to TRBJ2-1, with D tentatively TRBD2 (6 bases). Trimming shortened V by 6 bases and J by 9 bases, and 18 bases separated the two germline ends. This CDR3 contains 14 residues. Germline loops: CDR1 MNHEY, CDR2 SVGAGI. CDR3 amino acids: CASSRSLVGGEQFF. The CDR3 coding sequence is TGTGCCAGCAGCCGTAGTCTCGTGGGGGGTGAGCAGTTCTTC.

The chain is built from TRBV30 and TRBJ1-2, with D tentatively TRBD1 (5 bases). Germline V gene sequence: CDR1 GTSNPN, CDR2 SVGIG (reference sequence). This CDR3 has 15 amino acids. Between the trimmed V and J ends, which lost 5 bases and 3 bases, there was a span of 19 bases. CDR3: CAWRRGGDGHYGYTF. Here the CDR3 DNA reads TGTGCCTGGCGTCGGGGGGGGGATGGTCACTATGGCTACACCTTC.

The chain recombines TRBV6-5 with TRBJ1-2, with D perhaps matching TRBD1 (6 bases). Germline V gene data show CDR1 as MNHEY and CDR2 as SVGAGI. V was pared by 8 bases and J by 3 bases, with 16 bases between. CDR3 size: 14 residues. DNA of the CDR3: TGTGCCAGCGGAACAGGGTTGGACGACTATGGCTACACCTTC. It is translated as CASGTGLDDYGYTF.

The J gene is TRBJ1-1, the V gene TRBV7-8; a weak D match, TRBD1 (6 bases). Germline lookup yields CDR1 SGHVS and CDR2 FQNEAQ. This CDR3 is built from 15 residues. Trimming removed 0 bases from V and 4 bases from J, with 12 bases in between. CDR3 region: CASSLARGGVTEAFF. The CDR3 bases are TGTGCCAGCAGCTTAGCGCGGGGGGGCGTCACTGAAGCTTTCTTT.

This clone was counted a few times. This chain uses TRBV7-9 with TRBJ1-1; TRBD1 matches 8 bases. The CDR3 runs to 18 residues. Germline assignment: CDR1 SEHNR and CDR2 FQNEAQ (reference sequence). V lost 1 base to trimming and J lost 5 bases; unmatched junction nucleotides: 15. CDR3 in DNA: TGTGCCAGCAGCTTAGGGACAGGGCTAGGGGTGAGGGAGACTGAAGCTTTCTTT. Amino acid sequence: CASSLGTGLGVRETEAFF.

The gene calls are TRBV11-2 and TRBJ2-3; possible D gene TRBD2, 6 bases. The CDR3 loop spans 16 amino acids. V was clipped by 2 bases and J by 3 bases, with 15 bases between them. In germline, CDR1 is SGHAT, CDR2 FQNNGV. Here the CDR3 DNA reads TGTGCCAGCAGCTTACTACCCCCGGGACTTACAGATACGCAGTATTTT. This translates into CASSLLPPGLTDTQYF.

This chain uses TRBV7-8 with TRBJ2-5; 8 bases are shared with TRBD2. The CDR3 loop spans 16 amino acids. V shed 0 bases and J 5 bases; nucleotides not matched to a gene: 8. CDR1 and CDR2 from the germline V gene are SGHVS and FQNEAQ. CDR3 protein: CASSLAGGGQGETQYF. In nucleotides, the CDR3 is TGTGCCAGCAGCTTAGCCGGCGGGGGGCAGGGGGAGACCCAGTACTTC.

This clone was counted only a few times. V usage is TRBV28 and J usage is TRBJ1-2; 7 bases are a match to TRBD1. This CDR3 has 14 amino acids. Germline CDR1 and CDR2: MDHEN and SYDVKM. V lost 2 bases to trimming and J lost 4 bases; unmatched junction nucleotides: 4. CDR3 in amino acids: CASSLQTGAYGYTF. CDR3 nucleotides: TGTGCCAGCAGTTTACAAACAGGGGCCTATGGCTACACCTTC.

J is TRBJ2-3 and V is TRBV6-4; D is perhaps TRBD2 (7 bases). Germline values: CDR1 MRHNA, CDR2 SNTAGT. CDR3 length: 16 residues. Trimming cost V 0 bases and J 6 bases, with 16 bases left between them. CDR3 loop: CASSDSFEGGHDTQYF. For the CDR3, the DNA is TGTGCCAGCAGTGACTCCTTTGAGGGGGGGCACGATACGCAGTATTTT.

The V gene is TRBV11-2, the J gene TRBJ2-7; a possible D gene is TRBD2 (5 bases). The CDR3 sequence is 17 residues long. Trimming pared 0 bases from V and 1 base from J, leaving 16 bases between. Germline CDR1 reads SGHAT; CDR2 reads FQNNGV. CDR3 coding DNA: TGTGCCAGCAGCTTAGATCCATCAAGGACTCGATCCTACGAGCAGTACTTC. It encodes CASSLDPSRTRSYEQYF. Filled out from reference TRBV11-2 and TRBJ2-7, the complete variable domain reads EAGVAQSPRYKIIEKRQSVAFWCNPISGHATLYWYQQILGQGPKLLIQFQNNGVVDDSQLPKDRFSAERLKGVDSTLKIQPAKLEDSAVYLCASSLDPSRTRSYEQYFGPGTRLTVT.

This sequence joins TRBV11-2 and TRBJ1-1, with 8 positions matching TRBD1. The CDR3 contains 15 residues. Germline assignment: CDR1 SGHAT and CDR2 FQNNGV. Trimming at V came to 0 bases and at J to 5 bases, leaving 5 bases not matched to a gene. Here the CDR3 DNA reads TGTGCCAGCAGCTTAGAGCCAGGGGGCGTTACTGAAGCTTTCTTT. This sequence encodes CASSLEPGGVTEAFF.

This chain joins TRBV23-1 and TRBJ2-1; 8 positions agree with TRBD1. TRBV23-1 is filed as an ORF, its function uncertain. CDR3 length: 16 amino acids. J gave up 2 bases and V 0 bases, and 3 bases lay outside the gene matches. CDR3 in DNA: TGCGCCAGCAGTCAATCCCCAGGGGGCGCCTACAATGAGCAGTTCTTC. Protein product: CASSQSPGGAYNEQFF.

This clone was found a few times. The chain has TRBV28 and TRBJ2-7; perhaps TRBD1 as D (5 bases). Germline V gene lookup returns CDR1 MDHEN and CDR2 SYDVKM. The CDR3 is 15 amino acids. The V gene lost 6 bases and the J gene lost 3 bases, with 18 bases spanning the gap. This chain's CDR3 is CASSSYLAGLYEQYF. The CDR3 region has the DNA TGTGCCAGCAGCTCTTACTTAGCAGGGCTCTACGAGCAGTACTTC.

The chain has TRBV15 and TRBJ2-7; 10 bases match TRBD2. V lost 3 bases and J lost 0; bases outside the gene matches: 5. Germline V gene lookup returns CDR1 LNHNV and CDR2 YYDKDF (reference sequence). This CDR3 contains 16 residues. CDR3 coding DNA: TGTGCCACCAGCAGGGAACTAGCGGGGAACTCCTACGAGCAGTACTTC. Translation: CATSRELAGNSYEQYF.

This chain uses TRBV15 with TRBJ2-2; 7 bases match TRBD2. The germline V gene encodes CDR1 LNHNV and CDR2 YYDKDF (reference sequence). With V trimmed by 0 bases and J by 3 bases, 4 bases remained unmatched. The CDR3 runs 16 residues. The CDR3 DNA is TGTGCCACCAGCAGAGATCGTCTAGCGGACACCGGGGAGCTGTTTTTT. Translation gives CATSRDRLADTGELFF.

The gene calls are TRBV5-6 and TRBJ1-1; tentative D call: TRBD1 (5 bases). This CDR3 contains 16 residues. V was trimmed by 4 bases and J by 0 bases, leaving 16 bases between them. From germline, CDR1 is SGHDT and CDR2 YYEEEE. The CDR3 sequence is CASSPLGGALNTEAFF. The CDR3 nucleotides are TGTGCCAGCAGCCCCTTGGGCGGGGCTCTGAACACTGAAGCTTTCTTT.

The CDR3 region is CASSRITGGYNTGELFF. The CDR3 DNA sequence: TGTGCCAGCAGCCGAATTACAGGGGGCTATAACACCGGGGAGCTGTTTTTT. The rearrangement links TRBV3-1 (or the pseudogene TRBV3-2) to TRBJ2-2; 9 nucleotides align to TRBD1. V trimming: 4 bases; J trimming: 2 bases; junction bases outside the gene matches: 8. Germline V gene lookup returns CDR1 LGHDT and CDR2 YNNKEL (reference sequence). The CDR3 covers 17 residues.

The CDR3 spells CASRGQGNTGELFF. The CDR3 region has the DNA TGTGCCAGCCGGGGACAGGGCAACACCGGGGAGCTGTTTTTT. V gene TRBV2 combines with J gene TRBJ2-2; 9 bases are a match to TRBD1. V gave up 8 bases and J gave up 2 bases; unmatched junction bases: 3. The CDR3 has 14 residues. Germline V gives CDR1 SNHLY, CDR2 FYNNEI.

J is TRBJ1-1 and V is TRBV11-3; no clear D. CDR1 and CDR2 (germline): SGHNT, YENEEA. The V end was cut by 4 bases, the J end by 3 bases, with 12 bases between. This CDR3 is 14 amino acids long. Here the CDR3 reads CASSSVTGYTEAFF. CDR3 nucleotide sequence: TGTGCCAGCAGCTCCGTGACTGGGTACACTGAAGCTTTCTTT.

V gene TRBV4-2 combines with J gene TRBJ2-1, with 11 nucleotides matching TRBD2. Trimming removed 0 bases from V and 3 bases from J; junction bases left unmatched: 4. Germline CDR1 LGHNA, CDR2 YNFKEQ. This CDR3 comprises 17 residues. This chain's CDR3 is CASSQDLAGGIYNEQFF. The CDR3 region has the DNA TGTGCCAGCAGCCAAGATCTAGCGGGGGGCATCTACAATGAGCAGTTCTTC.